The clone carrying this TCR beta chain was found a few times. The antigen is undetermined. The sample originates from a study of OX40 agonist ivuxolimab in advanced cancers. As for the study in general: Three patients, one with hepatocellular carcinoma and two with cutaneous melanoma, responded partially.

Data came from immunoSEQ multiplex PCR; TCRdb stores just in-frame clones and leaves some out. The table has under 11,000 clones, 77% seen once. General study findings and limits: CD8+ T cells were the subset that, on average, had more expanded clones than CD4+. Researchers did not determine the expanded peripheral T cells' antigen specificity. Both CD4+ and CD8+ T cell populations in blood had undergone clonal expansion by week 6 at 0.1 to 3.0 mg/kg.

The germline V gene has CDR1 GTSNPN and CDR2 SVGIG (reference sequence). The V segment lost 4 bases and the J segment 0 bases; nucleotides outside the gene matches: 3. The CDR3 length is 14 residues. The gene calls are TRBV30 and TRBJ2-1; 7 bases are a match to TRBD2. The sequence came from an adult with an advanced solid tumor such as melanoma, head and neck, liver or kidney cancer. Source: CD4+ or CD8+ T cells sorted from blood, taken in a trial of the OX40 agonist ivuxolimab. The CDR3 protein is CAWTGGSSYNEQFF. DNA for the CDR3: TGTGCCTGGACCGGCGGGAGCTCCTACAATGAGCAGTTCTTC.